The clone carrying this TCR beta chain was detected only a few times. Source study methods: Per sample, the median was approximately 100,000 TCRs, with values from roughly 23,000 to 640,000. TCRdb ran MiXCR on the RACE reads and lists one entry per CDR3 protein. TCRdb's processing, not the authors', yielded these V and J calls. The sample shows some 330,000 distinct CDR3 sequences, about 5% of them seen only once. These data are taken from a study of human T cells and chemical hapten exposure. Study information: All through the approximately 24-week study, the scalp of each patient received diphenylcyclopropenone doses weekly.

Stated time point: pre-sensitization, week 0. Indicated treatment: therapeutic diphenylcyclopropenone sensitization with weekly scalp DPC. This specimen consisted of whole blood, obtained in connection with sensitization to the hapten diphenylcyclopropenone (DPC). The receptor comes from a young woman with alopecia areata. Some clones in this sample may be carry-over from other donors' samples.

CDR3 loop: CASGLQQVSYEQYF. In DNA, the CDR3 is TGTGCCAGCGGCTTACAGCAAGTCTCCTACGAGCAGTACTTC. This chain uses TRBV6-6 with TRBJ2-7; D not certain. V lost 8 bases and J lost 0, with 14 bases in between. CDR1 is MNHNY and CDR2 is SVGAGI in the germline V gene (reference sequence). The CDR3 loop spans 14 amino acids.